This TCR beta chain is from a study of blood T cells in healthy people across ages (dated by TCRdb to the mid-2010s). The study in broad terms: In model experiments, template switching captured roughly one uniquely barcoded TCR beta cDNA molecule for every two T cells. Two additional independent replicas of 1 million unique cDNA reads from the same blood draw were analyzed for two donors (one aged 18 to 29 and one aged 80 or older). Age-related changes in TCR beta repertoire diversity were measured in the study by deep sequencing normalized with unique cDNA molecular identifiers. Donors were grouped into four age groups: young (average approximately 15 years), middle-aged (about 40), aged (approximately 58) and long-lived (around 80). Donors of different ages were randomly distributed across sequencing lanes to avoid experimental bias. The paper as a whole reports these results and caveats: Bulk unsorted PBMC profiling prevented conclusive comparison of naive and antigen-experienced compartments. There was a strong correlation between observed TCR beta diversity and the percentage of naive T cells measured by flow cytometry. Donor CMV infection status was unknown, potentially confounding age-related changes in expanded clonotypes. Compared with the aged group, the long-lived group had more naive CD4+ T cells, fewer expanded clones and increased TCR diversity, suggesting age selection. Observed TCR beta diversity per million T cells fell roughly linearly with age, and a significant reduction was already apparent by age roughly 40. Estimates of total diversity based on one million sequenced T cells were regarded as lower bounds and as underestimates.

Donors were around 37 systemically healthy Caucasian individuals from Russia aged roughly 6 to 95 years. Each donor gave around 9.8 milliliters of peripheral blood, collected into EDTA-treated Vacutainer tubes. Ficoll-Paque density-gradient centrifugation was used to isolate PBMCs, with at least 7 million obtained per sample. Trizol reagent was used to extract total RNA from PBMCs, with at least 5.5 micrograms per sample. The percentages of naive CD45RAhigh/CD27high T cells were determined by flow cytometry on a PBMC aliquot from every donor. Library construction relied on 5' RACE. The sequencing machine was an Illumina HiSeq 2500. A second PCR of roughly 7 to 12 cycles was performed with a sample-barcoded 5' primer and a J-beta primer mix. Each TCR beta cDNA molecule received a unique molecular identifier from a template-switch 5' adaptor carrying 12 random nucleotides. At least 2.5 million CDR3-containing paired-end reads were obtained from each sample. First-strand cDNA was synthesized from all RNA with the Mint cDNA synthesis kit, primed by a TRBC-specific oligonucleotide. After uracil-DNA glycosylase treatment, a first 18-cycle PCR used universal primers M1SS and BC2_uni_R on all cDNA. In the authors' own workflow: For normalization, 1 million high-quality reads were randomly selected from each sample, with every read carrying a distinct molecular identifier. Instead of being binned into consensus sequences, reads that shared molecular identifiers were thrown out. MiTCR, run with a Q25 quality threshold and the strictest error-elimination algorithm, handled CDR3 identification, clonotype clustering and error correction. Lower-bound total TCR beta diversity was estimated with a nonparametric unseen species model using Euler transformation. TCRdb applied fastp at Q25 and MiXCR to the public reads, then kept only in-frame beta chains. Rows matching on CDR3 protein sequence are summarized as one entry with the most common DNA and genes. The V and J calls here are based on TCRdb, not the publication. Present in this sample are about 640,000 distinct CDR3 sequences, around 54% of which were seen just once. The ten largest account for 35% to 40% of the sample.

Notes on this clonotype: Its target antigen remains unknown. The record has no base qualities; no much larger clone is one base away.

The sample was blood. This sequence originates from a man aged 55 to 70 in good health.

The CDR3 has the sequence CASSSQGQGLHEQYF. The DNA sequence is as follows: TGTGCCAGCAGCTCTCAGGGACAGGGACTCCACGAGCAGTACTTC. This receptor chain uses TRBV28 and TRBJ2-7, with 9 middle bases fitting TRBD1. The germline V gene yields MDHEN for CDR1 and SYDVKM for CDR2. Taken from cysteine to phenylalanine, the CDR3 has 15 residues. Here the CDR3 DNA is all that survives: 45 bases in frame from base 1. Trimming removed 6 bases from V and 5 bases from J; the gene matches leave 11 bases unexplained.